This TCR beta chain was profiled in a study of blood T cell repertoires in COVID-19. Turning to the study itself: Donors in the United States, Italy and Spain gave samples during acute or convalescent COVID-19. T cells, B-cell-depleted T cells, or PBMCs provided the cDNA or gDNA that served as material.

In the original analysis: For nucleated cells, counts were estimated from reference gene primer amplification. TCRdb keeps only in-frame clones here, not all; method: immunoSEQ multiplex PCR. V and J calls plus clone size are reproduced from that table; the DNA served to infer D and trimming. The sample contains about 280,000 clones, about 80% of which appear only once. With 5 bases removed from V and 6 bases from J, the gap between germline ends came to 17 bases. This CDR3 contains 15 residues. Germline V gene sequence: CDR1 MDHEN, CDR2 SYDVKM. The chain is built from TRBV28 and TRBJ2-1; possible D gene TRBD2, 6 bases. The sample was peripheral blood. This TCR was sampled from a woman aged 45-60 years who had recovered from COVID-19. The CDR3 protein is CASSDTGTLGNEQFF. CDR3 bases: TGTGCCAGCAGTGACACCGGGACTCTTGGCAATGAGCAGTTCTTC.